Listed below are T cell receptor beta chains from one sample, sequenced in a study of neurological immune-mediated disorders. Via MiXCR, TCRdb re-called the 5' RACE reads, giving one row per CDR3 protein. Of about 40,000 distinct CDR3 sequences in the sample, over 12% were seen once. Sequencing was done on a sample of PBMCs. These receptors were taken from a woman aged 45-60 years with HTLV-1-associated myelopathy (HAM/TSP). Both conserved end residues are part of each CDR3. Each record gives: clone size, V gene, J gene, D gene, CDR3 DNA, CDR3 protein. A D gene is named only where the DNA matches it firmly. Only some rows state a clone size, as once, few, many or a class for expanded clones.

abundance: NA
v_gene: TRBV11-2
j_gene: TRBJ1-1
d_gene: NA
CDR3nt: TGTGCCAGCAGCTTAGTGGGGGGCGGTCCTGGGCAAGCTTTCTTT
CDR3aa: CASSLVGGGPGQAFF

abundance: NA
v_gene: TRBV5-1
j_gene: TRBJ2-1
d_gene: NA
CDR3nt: TGCGCCAGCAGCTTAGGGATGGCCTACAATGAACAGTTCTTC
CDR3aa: CASSLGMAYNEQFF

abundance: many
v_gene: TRBV20-1
j_gene: TRBJ2-5
d_gene: TRBD2
CDR3nt: TGCAGTGCCCACAATCCGGACGGGACTAGCGGGGAAGAGACCCAGTACTTC
CDR3aa: CSAHNPDGTSGEETQYF

abundance: many
v_gene: TRBV20-1
j_gene: TRBJ1-1
d_gene: NA
CDR3nt: TGCAGTGCTACCCCCGTCGGGGTTGACACTGAAGCTTTCTTT
CDR3aa: CSATPVGVDTEAFF

abundance: many
v_gene: TRBV5-1
j_gene: TRBJ2-1
d_gene: NA
CDR3nt: TGCGCCAGCAGCTTGGCGGGTACCGCCTTCGATGAGCAGTTCTTC
CDR3aa: CASSLAGTAFDEQFF

abundance: many
v_gene: TRBV20-1
j_gene: TRBJ1-4
d_gene: NA
CDR3nt: TGCAGTGCTAGAAAGACAGTCCCTTCGAATGATGAAAAACTGTTTTTT
CDR3aa: CSARKTVPSNDEKLFF

abundance: many
v_gene: TRBV5-1
j_gene: TRBJ1-2
d_gene: NA
CDR3nt: TGCGCCAGCAGCTTGGACAGGGTTACCTACTATGGCTACACCTTC
CDR3aa: CASSLDRVTYYGYTF

abundance: many
v_gene: TRBV11-2
j_gene: TRBJ2-1
d_gene: NA
CDR3nt: TGTGCCAGCAGCTTTGAATTATCGAGGGCGGAGCAGTTCTTC
CDR3aa: CASSFELSRAEQFF

abundance: NA
v_gene: TRBV7-2
j_gene: TRBJ2-6
d_gene: TRBD1
CDR3nt: TGTACCAGCAGCTTAAGACAGGGCTCTGGGGACAACGTCCTGACTTTC
CDR3aa: CTSSLRQGSGDNVLTF

abundance: many
v_gene: TRBV29-1
j_gene: TRBJ2-7
d_gene: NA
CDR3nt: TGCAGCGTTGTACGTCCAGGGAGCTCCTACGAGCAGTACTTC
CDR3aa: CSVVRPGSSYEQYF

abundance: many
v_gene: TRBV6-6
j_gene: TRBJ2-5
d_gene: NA
CDR3nt: TGTGCCAGCAGTTACCGCGGGGAGGAAGAGACCCAGTACTTC
CDR3aa: CASSYRGEEETQYF

abundance: many
v_gene: TRBV12-3/TRBV12-4
j_gene: TRBJ1-1
d_gene: NA
CDR3nt: TGTGCCAGCAGTTCGGCAGAAACAATGAACACTGAAGCTTTCTTT
CDR3aa: CASSSAETMNTEAFF

abundance: many
v_gene: TRBV6-2/TRBV6-3
j_gene: TRBJ1-5
d_gene: NA
CDR3nt: TGTGCCAGCAGTTACTCGGCCGGGGGGTATGGGAATCAGCCCCAGCATTTT
CDR3aa: CASSYSAGGYGNQPQHF

abundance: many
v_gene: TRBV20-1
j_gene: TRBJ2-7
d_gene: NA
CDR3nt: TGCAGTGCTAGAGACAGGGGTTATCCCTACGAGCAGTACTTC
CDR3aa: CSARDRGYPYEQYF

abundance: many
v_gene: TRBV6-5
j_gene: TRBJ2-3
d_gene: NA
CDR3nt: TGTGCCAGCAGTTACCGTCATGGGGGGTCACGCACAGATACGCAGTATTTT
CDR3aa: CASSYRHGGSRTDTQYF

abundance: many
v_gene: TRBV5-4
j_gene: TRBJ1-1
d_gene: NA
CDR3nt: TGTGCCAGCAGCTTGGCCGTGGGGAGGGGCACTGAAGCTTTCTTT
CDR3aa: CASSLAVGRGTEAFF